These 27 T cell receptor beta chains were sequenced from one sample in a study of cytomegalovirus exposure and HLA in healthy donors. Sequencing was performed with immunoSEQ multiplex PCR; in TCRdb, only in-frame clones are kept and a portion is missing. The sample yields over 150,000 clones, 75% to 90% seen once. Material for sequencing was PBMCs. The receptors originated from a young man in good health and CMV-seropositive.

The rearrangement joins TRBV6-1 to TRBJ2-5; TRBD2 agrees at 10 bases. V trimming: 6 bases; J trimming: 5 bases; junction bases outside the gene matches: 6. From germline, CDR1 is MNHNS and CDR2 SASEGT. The CDR3 sequence is 14 residues long. DNA of the CDR3: TGTGCCAGCAGAGCCGGGACTAGCGTGGAGACCCAGTACTTC. This encodes CASRAGTSVETQYF.

This clone was found once. The chain uses TRBV5-1 and TRBJ2-3; perhaps TRBD1 as D (6 bases). Germline V gives CDR1 SGHRS, CDR2 YFSETQ. V was clipped by 4 bases and J by 4 bases, with 19 bases between them. The CDR3 loop spans 16 amino acids. In DNA, the CDR3 is TGCGCCAGCAGCCCTGAAGGACAGCCGCGCCCAGATACGCAGTATTTT. It encodes CASSPEGQPRPDTQYF.

This clone has more than one count but fewer than ten. The chain's CDR3 is CASIPWDRGYGYTF. In DNA, the CDR3 is TGTGCCAGCATCCCCTGGGACAGGGGCTATGGCTACACCTTC. This rearrangement joins TRBV7-9 to TRBJ1-2; 10 bases fit TRBD1. The J segment lost 4 bases and the V segment lost 7 bases, leaving 6 bases of the junction unmatched. The germline V gene has CDR1 SEHNR and CDR2 FQNEAQ (reference sequence). The CDR3 spans 14 residues.

The chain links TRBV5-1 to TRBJ2-7; 10 nucleotides align to TRBD2. Trimming removed 4 bases from V and 6 bases from J; junction bases left unmatched: 10. The germline gives CDR1 SGHRS, CDR2 YFSETQ. The CDR3 has 15 residues. The CDR3 region has the DNA TGCGCCAGCAGCCATGGTTGGCTAGCGGGAGCCGAGCAGTACTTC. Translation gives CASSHGWLAGAEQYF.

V gene TRBV7-2 combines with J gene TRBJ1-1; 9 bases agree with TRBD1. With V trimmed by 6 bases and J by 2 bases, 4 bases remained unmatched. Per the germline V gene, CDR1 is SGHTA and CDR2 is FQGNSA. CDR3 size: 14 residues. The CDR3 nucleotides are TGTGCCAGCAGAACTACAGGGGGCAACACTGAAGCTTTCTTT. Translation gives CASRTTGGNTEAFF.

This sequence joins TRBV2 and TRBJ2-7, with D maybe TRBD1 (5 bases). The germline V gene has CDR1 SNHLY and CDR2 FYNNEI. There are 14 residues in the CDR3. Trimming removed 9 bases from V and 6 bases from J, with 21 bases in between. This chain's CDR3 is CASNRPPYLGEQYF. DNA of the CDR3: TGTGCCAGTAACAGGCCGCCCTACCTGGGCGAGCAGTACTTC.

The genes are TRBV10-2 and TRBJ2-3, with D perhaps TRBD1 (6 bases). Trimming stripped 6 bases from V and 2 bases from J, with 12 bases between. CDR1 is WSHSY and CDR2 is SAAADI in the germline V gene. The CDR3 has 14 residues. CDR3: CASRTGGPTDTQYF. The CDR3 DNA sequence: TGCGCCAGCAGGACTGGGGGCCCCACAGATACGCAGTATTTT.

The genes are TRBV5-6 and TRBJ2-5, with 8 bases aligning to TRBD2. With 1 base clipped from V and 3 bases from J, the junction kept 14 bases outside the gene matches. The CDR3 has 18 amino acids. Germline CDR1 is SGHDT and CDR2 is YYEEEE. This chain's CDR3 is CASSLKAGVAGWEETQYF. The CDR3, as DNA: TGTGCCAGCAGCTTGAAGGCGGGGGTAGCGGGATGGGAAGAGACCCAGTACTTC.

This chain joins TRBV18 and TRBJ1-2, with TRBD1 as a possible D gene (5 bases). In germline, CDR1 is KGHSH, CDR2 LQKENI. This CDR3 region has 14 residues. V was trimmed by 5 bases and J by 3 bases, leaving 13 bases between them. The CDR3 coding sequence is TGTGCCAGCTCATTGGGCAGGGAGGACTATGGCTACACCTTC. Its translation: CASSLGREDYGYTF.

This clone was picked up one time. The chain uses TRBV6-5 and TRBJ2-7, with 14 bases fitting TRBD2. Germline values: CDR1 MNHEY, CDR2 SVGAGI. The CDR3 is made up of 15 amino acids. V lost 6 bases to trimming and J lost 6 bases; unmatched junction nucleotides: 7. The CDR3 protein is CASSPTSGRDREQYF. CDR3 nucleotide sequence: TGTGCCAGCAGCCCGACTAGCGGGAGGGATCGCGAGCAGTACTTC.

This chain uses TRBV9 with TRBJ2-3, with 7 bases fitting TRBD2. Germline CDR1 is SGDLS and CDR2 is YYNGEE. The CDR3 spans 16 residues. V lost 0 bases, J lost 5 bases, and 9 bases stayed unmatched. The CDR3 here is CASSVGAGPHGDTQYF. The CDR3, as DNA: TGTGCCAGCAGCGTAGGAGCGGGACCCCACGGAGATACGCAGTATTTT.

The J gene is TRBJ1-2, the V gene TRBV4-2; TRBD1 matches 10 bases. Losses at the gene ends were 5 bases for V and 2 bases for J; bases not matched to a gene: 5. Germline V lookup: CDR1 LGHNA, CDR2 YNFKEQ. The CDR3 totals 15 residues. The CDR3 here is CASSLRGQGNYGYTF. The DNA of the CDR3 is TGTGCCAGCAGCTTAAGGGGACAGGGGAACTATGGCTACACCTTC.

The count of this clone is one. J is TRBJ2-1 and V is TRBV19, with TRBD2 matching over 11 bases. CDR1 and CDR2 from the germline V gene are LNHDA and SQIVND (reference sequence). V lost 9 bases and J lost 7; bases outside the gene matches: 14. CDR3 length: 16 amino acids. CDR3 sequence: CARLSISGRARNEQFF. CDR3 in DNA: TGTGCCAGATTATCCATTAGCGGGAGGGCCAGGAATGAGCAGTTCTTC. Full variable domain (remainder filled in from reference TRBV19 and TRBJ2-1): DGGITQSPKYLFRKEGQNVTLSCEQNLNHDAMYWYRQDPGQGLRLIYYSQIVNDFQKGDIAEGYSVSREKKESFPLTVTSAQKNPTAFYLCARLSISGRARNEQFFGPGTRLTVL.

The chain carries TRBV28 and TRBJ2-7; D is unresolved. Germline V gene data show CDR1 as MDHEN and CDR2 as SYDVKM. The CDR3 totals 12 residues. V was cut by 6 bases and J by 1 base, with 7 bases left in between. In nucleotides, the CDR3 is TGTGCCAGCAGCTTCGGGTCCTACGAGCAGTACTTC. Protein product: CASSFGSYEQYF.

The chain couples TRBV7-6 to TRBJ2-1, with TRBD1 matching 7 bases. The junction had 8 bases not matched to a gene; V was cut back by 5 bases and J by 4 bases. CDR1 and CDR2 (germline): SGHVS, FNYEAQ. The CDR3 is 15 amino acids. CDR3 in DNA: TGTGCCAGCAGCCCCAGGGGGACCACTTACAATGAGCAGTTCTTC. Its protein is CASSPRGTTYNEQFF.

The V and J genes are TRBV6-1 and TRBJ2-1; 10 bases line up with TRBD1. The CDR3 consists of 15 residues. After removal of 8 bases from V and 7 bases from J, the junction contained 11 bases not matched to a gene. Germline assignment: CDR1 MNHNS and CDR2 SASEGT. The chain's CDR3 is CASASGTGVGNEQFF. In DNA, the CDR3 is TGTGCCAGCGCCTCCGGGACAGGGGTGGGGAATGAGCAGTTCTTC.

The chain uses TRBV9 and TRBJ2-5; 9 nucleotides align to TRBD2. CDR3 length: 16 amino acids. The junction had 5 bases not matched to a gene; V was cut back by 0 bases and J by 2 bases. CDR1 is SGDLS, CDR2 YYNGEE, per germline. The CDR3 DNA reads as TGTGCCAGCAGCGTAGATCCGAGCGGGGGGCAAGAGACCCAGTACTTC. It is translated as CASSVDPSGGQETQYF.

The chain has TRBV13 and TRBJ2-4; 7 bases align to TRBD1. CDR1 and CDR2 from the germline V gene are PRHDT and FYEKMQ (reference sequence). The CDR3 sequence is 13 residues long. V lost 4 bases to trimming and J lost 7 bases; unmatched junction nucleotides: 4. DNA for the CDR3: TGTGCCAGCAGCTCTGGGGACAGTAACATTCAGTACTTC. Protein sequence: CASSSGDSNIQYF.

This clone has a single count. The rearrangement uses TRBV7-2 and TRBJ2-3; weak D call: TRBD2 (6 bases). CDR1 and CDR2 (germline): SGHTA, FQGNSA. Trimming took 5 bases from V and 2 from J, leaving 11 bases between them. The CDR3 totals 14 residues. The CDR3 sequence is CASSPGVITDTQYF. CDR3 DNA: TGTGCCAGCAGCCCGGGAGTTATCACAGATACGCAGTATTTT.

This sequence joins TRBV4-3 and TRBJ2-5, with TRBD1 matching over 9 bases. The CDR3 contains 17 residues. V shed 3 bases, J shed 4 bases, and the junction held 12 bases outside the gene matches. Germline CDR1 LGHNA, CDR2 YSLEER. CDR3 DNA sequence: TGCGCCAGCAGCCAGTCGCGGAGGACAGGGGCAGGAGAGACCCAGTACTTC. The encoded protein is CASSQSRRTGAGETQYF.

This clone was observed a few times. CDR3 protein: CASSRQGWEQYF. The CDR3 DNA follows: TGTGCCAGCAGCCGACAGGGCTGGGAGCAGTACTTC. The chain recombines TRBV6-1 with TRBJ2-7; 7 bases fit TRBD1. The CDR3 is 12 amino acids. Germline V gene data show CDR1 as MNHNS and CDR2 as SASEGT. J gave up 7 bases and V 6 bases, and 6 bases lay outside the gene matches.

This chain links TRBV15 with TRBJ2-7; D might be TRBD1 (6 bases). CDR1 LNHNV and CDR2 YYDKDF come from the germline V gene (reference sequence). This CDR3 region has 15 residues. V was pared by 0 bases and J by 0 bases, with 9 bases between. The CDR3 DNA reads as TGTGCCACCAGCAGAGAGCGCAGGGGCTCCTACGAGCAGTACTTC. Translated, it gives CATSRERRGSYEQYF.

This clone was picked up one time. CDR3 nucleotide sequence: TGTGCCAGCTCACCACCCGAGAACTATGGCTACACCTTC. Translation gives CASSPPENYGYTF. J is TRBJ1-2 and V is TRBV18, with D hard to call. Trimming left V 0 bases short and J 2 bases short, with 4 bases between. The CDR3 runs 13 residues. Germline-derived CDR1 and CDR2 are KGHSH and LQKENI.

This chain links TRBV5-1 with TRBJ2-7, with 10 bases lining up with TRBD1. J lost 7 bases, V lost 4 bases, and 11 bases had no gene match. This CDR3 spans 15 amino acids. CDR1 SGHRS and CDR2 YFSETQ come from the germline V gene. The CDR3 reads CASSPGQGGGYEQYF. CDR3 nucleotide sequence: TGCGCCAGCAGCCCTGGACAGGGGGGGGGATATGAGCAGTACTTC.

The V call is TRBV2, the J call TRBJ2-5; 11 bases are shared with TRBD1. J lost 5 bases, V lost 4 bases, and 6 bases had no gene match. CDR3 length: 15 amino acids. The V gene's germline CDR1 is SNHLY and CDR2 FYNNEI. The CDR3 bases are TGTGCCAGCAGTGCACGGGACAGGGGGGCCGAGACCCAGTACTTC. Protein: CASSARDRGAETQYF.

This chain links TRBV5-6 with TRBJ2-1; the D is unclear. V dropped 6 bases and J dropped 1 base, with 17 bases sitting between them. CDR3 length equals 16 residues. Per germline, CDR1 SGHDT and CDR2 YYEEEE. CDR3 residues: CASTTVEKHSYNEQFF. The CDR3 DNA reads as TGTGCCAGCACCACCGTCGAGAAGCATTCCTACAATGAGCAGTTCTTC.

The table lists this clone with a few counts. The chain uses TRBV2 and TRBJ1-6; D gene unclear. CDR3 size: 14 residues. Germline values: CDR1 SNHLY, CDR2 FYNNEI. Trimming removed 5 bases at V and 0 bases at J, with 5 bases between. CDR3 nucleotide sequence: TGTGCCAGCAGTCCAGGCTCCTATAATTCACCCCTCCACTTT. Residues: CASSPGSYNSPLHF.